Below are 23 T cell receptor beta chains sequenced from a single sample in a study of technical replicates of blood from several donors. Sequencing used immunoSEQ multiplex PCR; TCRdb keeps in-frame clones, though not all of them. This table has 80,000 to 95,000 clones, 90% to 97% appearing once. Sequenced material: T cells isolated from PBMCs. Receptors were obtained from a human donor in good health.

The chain recombines TRBV27 with TRBJ1-5, with 10 nucleotides matching TRBD1. The CDR3 consists of 14 residues. Trimming removed 6 bases from V and 5 bases from J; junction bases left unmatched: 4. Germline V gene data show CDR1 as MNHEY and CDR2 as SMNVEV (reference sequence). The CDR3, as DNA: TGTGCCAGCAGCTCGACAGGGGGCTATCAGCCCCAGCATTTT. Protein product: CASSSTGGYQPQHF.

The chain recombines TRBV2 with TRBJ2-2; 13 nucleotides align to TRBD2. This CDR3 contains 17 residues. Trimming removed 6 bases from V and 3 bases from J; junction bases left unmatched: 7. The germline gives CDR1 SNHLY, CDR2 FYNNEI. The DNA for the CDR3 is TGTGCCAGCAGCGAGACTAGCGGGAGGTATTACACCGGGGAGCTGTTTTTT. Residues: CASSETSGRYYTGELFF.

This clone was seen once. The chain has TRBV11-3 and TRBJ1-5, with D possibly TRBD1 on 5 matching bases. The CDR3 consists of 13 residues. The V gene's germline CDR1 is SGHNT and CDR2 YENEEA. The V and J ends lost 3 bases and 5 bases respectively, with 8 bases between them. The CDR3 sequence is CASSLTGDQPQHF. CDR3 coding DNA: TGTGCCAGCAGCTTGACGGGGGATCAGCCCCAGCATTTT.

The V call is TRBV28, the J call TRBJ1-4; 10 nucleotides agree with TRBD1. This CDR3 is 16 amino acids long. CDR1 is MDHEN and CDR2 is SYDVKM in the germline V gene. Trimming at V came to 7 bases and at J to 8 bases, leaving 13 bases not matched to a gene. The CDR3 DNA reads as TGTGCCAGCACTACACCGGGACAGGGGCGAGGGGAAAAACTGTTTTTT. Translated, it gives CASTTPGQGRGEKLFF. The full variable domain, completed using reference TRBV28 and TRBJ1-4, is DVKVTQSSRYLVKRTGEKVFLECVQDMDHENMFWYRQDPGLGLRLIYFSYDVKMKEKGDIPEGYSVSREKKERFSLILESASTNQTSMYLCASTTPGQGRGEKLFFGSGTQLSVL.

This chain uses TRBV27 with TRBJ2-1; a possible D gene is TRBD2 (6 bases). The CDR3 runs 14 residues. Germline loops: CDR1 MNHEY, CDR2 SMNVEV (reference sequence). V was clipped by 3 bases and J by 7 bases, with 13 bases between them. In DNA, the CDR3 is TGTGCCAGCAGTTTGGTCGGGAGCGTTAATGAGCAGTTCTTC. Its protein product is CASSLVGSVNEQFF.

V and J are TRBV2 and TRBJ1-2; D remains unclear. The CDR3 runs to 11 residues. V was pared by 9 bases and J by 5 bases, with 10 bases between. Looked up from germline, CDR1 is SNHLY and CDR2 is FYNNEI. The CDR3 nucleotides are TGTGCCAGTCCTACAGCTTATGGCTACACCTTC. Translating gives CASPTAYGYTF. The full variable domain, with the rest looked up from reference TRBV2 and TRBJ1-2, is EPEVTQTPSHQVTQMGQEVILRCVPISNHLYFYWYRQILGQKVEFLVSFYNNEISEKSEIFDDQFSVERPDGSNFTLKIRSTKLEDSAMYFCASPTAYGYTFGSGTRLTVV.

This sequence joins TRBV15 and TRBJ1-2; D might be TRBD1 (6 bases). CDR3 length: 14 amino acids. Germline V gene sequence: CDR1 LNHNV, CDR2 YYDKDF (reference sequence). Trimming took 0 bases from V and 2 from J, leaving 7 bases between them. The CDR3: CATSRDQGNYGYTF. Here the CDR3 DNA reads TGTGCCACCAGCAGAGATCAGGGGAACTATGGCTACACCTTC.

This chain joins TRBV4-3 and TRBJ1-1; D not resolved. CDR1 and CDR2 (germline): LGHNA, YSLEER. The CDR3 is 14 amino acids. With 0 bases removed from V and 12 bases from J, the gap between germline ends came to 17 bases. The CDR3 here is CASSQDLAPGGSFF. As DNA, the CDR3 is TGCGCCAGCAGCCAAGATCTAGCCCCAGGAGGCTCTTTCTTT.

The V call is TRBV10-3, the J call TRBJ2-2, with 7 nucleotides matching TRBD2. Germline V lookup: CDR1 ENHRY, CDR2 SYGVKD. V lost 4 bases, J lost 1 base, and 3 bases stayed unmatched. CDR3 length: 15 amino acids. CDR3 loop: CAISAERENTGELFF. The CDR3 bases are TGTGCCATCAGTGCTGAGCGGGAGAACACCGGGGAGCTGTTTTTT.

The V call is TRBV7-6, the J call TRBJ2-1; 8 nucleotides match TRBD1. Per germline, CDR1 SGHVS and CDR2 FNYEAQ. The V segment lost 3 bases and the J segment 8 bases; nucleotides outside the gene matches: 3. The CDR3 is made up of 13 amino acids. The DNA for the CDR3 is TGTGCCAGCAGCTTTGGGGGACAGGATGAGCAGTTCTTC. Translating it yields CASSFGGQDEQFF.

This rearrangement joins TRBV27 to TRBJ2-1; D may be TRBD1 (6 bases). Trimming shortened V by 3 bases and J by 0 bases, and 18 bases separated the two germline ends. The CDR3 has 18 amino acids. Germline CDR1 MNHEY, CDR2 SMNVEV (reference sequence). CDR3 bases: TGTGCCAGCAGTTTGACAGGTAGTGGCCTAAACTCCTACAATGAGCAGTTCTTC. It translates to CASSLTGSGLNSYNEQFF.

The V gene is TRBV7-3, the J gene TRBJ1-5; D is unclear. The V end was cut by 4 bases, the J end by 5 bases, with 3 bases between. The germline V gene has CDR1 SGHTA and CDR2 FQGTGA. The CDR3 runs to 11 residues. CDR3 DNA sequence: TGTGCCAGCAGCTGGCATCAGCCCCAGCATTTT. This sequence encodes CASSWHQPQHF. The full variable domain, with the rest looked up from reference TRBV7-3 and TRBJ1-5, is GAGVSQTPSNKVTEKGKYVELRCDPISGHTALYWYRQSLGQGPEFLIYFQGTGAADDSGLPNDRFFAVRPEGSVSTLKIQRTERGDSAVYLCASSWHQPQHFGDGTRLSIL.

This chain connects TRBV19 to TRBJ1-5, with 8 bases lining up with TRBD1. CDR1 LNHDA and CDR2 SQIVND come from the germline V gene (reference sequence). The CDR3 spans 17 residues. Trimming cost V 0 bases and J 0 bases; bases outside gene matches: 4. As DNA, the CDR3 is TGTGCCAGTAGTATAGATGGACAGGGATTTAGCAATCAGCCCCAGCATTTT. Its protein is CASSIDGQGFSNQPQHF.

This clone was recorded once. J is TRBJ2-1 and V is TRBV12-5, with D maybe TRBD1 (6 bases). Trimming cost V 1 base and J 7 bases, with 14 bases left between them. Germline V CDR1 and CDR2: LGHNT, FRNRAP. The CDR3 totals 15 residues. CDR3 amino acids: CASGLDRELGNEQFF. The DNA for the CDR3 is TGTGCTAGTGGTTTGGACAGGGAACTTGGGAATGAGCAGTTCTTC.

The chain is built from TRBV27 and TRBJ2-7; TRBD1 matches at 9 bases. The trim removed 5 bases at V and 3 bases at J, leaving 5 bases unmatched. Germline V CDR1 and CDR2: MNHEY, SMNVEV (reference sequence). This CDR3 contains 14 residues. CDR3 sequence (DNA): TGTGCCAGCAGTCCAGGGGACAGGGACTACGAGCAGTACTTC. Translation gives CASSPGDRDYEQYF.

The chain carries TRBV7-8 and TRBJ1-1, with D perhaps TRBD1 (6 bases). This CDR3 has 14 amino acids. V was trimmed by 4 bases and J by 1 base, leaving 10 bases between them. Germline lookup yields CDR1 SGHVS and CDR2 FQNEAQ. CDR3 in DNA: TGTGCCAGCAGCTACCTGGGGGCGAACACTGAAGCTTTCTTT. Its translation is CASSYLGANTEAFF.

The CDR3 here is CASSGYNTEAFF. CDR3 nucleotide sequence: TGTGCCAGCAGTGGTTATAACACTGAAGCTTTCTTT. V gene TRBV2 combines with J gene TRBJ1-1, with unresolved D. The V gene's germline CDR1 is SNHLY and CDR2 FYNNEI. V lost 4 bases and J 2 bases, leaving 5 bases between the germline ends. The CDR3 has 12 amino acids.

The V and J genes are TRBV18 and TRBJ2-5; D unclear. The CDR3 covers 13 residues. The V gene's germline CDR1 is KGHSH and CDR2 LQKENI. V gave up 2 bases and J gave up 7 bases, with 11 bases separating them. The CDR3 region is CASSPAGEGTQYF. CDR3 sequence (DNA): TGTGCCAGCTCACCAGCAGGTGAAGGGACCCAGTACTTC.

The rearrangement links TRBV19 to TRBJ1-2; D possibly corresponds to TRBD1 (6 bases). Trimming removed 5 bases at V and 4 bases at J, with 14 bases between. Germline values: CDR1 LNHDA, CDR2 SQIVND (reference sequence). This CDR3 is 14 amino acids long. The CDR3 nucleotides are TGTGCCAGTAGTCCGGACAGTCGTGGCTATGGCTACACCTTC. Protein product: CASSPDSRGYGYTF.

The CDR3 coding sequence is TGTGCCATCAGTCCCGGGACAGCGATGGGGCAGTACTTC. Amino acids: CAISPGTAMGQYF. V gene TRBV10-3 combines with J gene TRBJ2-7; 7 nucleotides align to TRBD1. The CDR3 extends over 13 amino acids. V shed 5 bases, J shed 9 bases, and the junction held 10 bases outside the gene matches. The germline V gene has CDR1 ENHRY and CDR2 SYGVKD.

This clone was recorded once. The rearrangement uses TRBV30 and TRBJ2-7, with 8 nucleotides matching TRBD2. The CDR3 spans 15 residues. Germline CDR1 and CDR2: GTSNPN and SVGIG (reference sequence). With V trimmed by 0 bases and J by 4 bases, 8 bases remained unmatched. The CDR3 is CAWSVQTSDSYEQYF. CDR3 nucleotides: TGTGCCTGGAGTGTACAGACTAGCGATTCGTACGAGCAGTACTTC.

V usage is TRBV30 and J usage is TRBJ1-4; 7 bases align to TRBD1. V lost 0 bases, J lost 6 bases, and 7 bases stayed unmatched. Per germline, CDR1 GTSNPN and CDR2 SVGIG (reference sequence). This CDR3 has 15 amino acids. The CDR3 sequence: CAWSVQGRIDEKLFF. Written as DNA, the CDR3 is TGTGCCTGGAGTGTACAGGGGCGCATCGATGAAAAACTGTTTTTT. The entire variable domain, with the rest obtained from reference TRBV30 and TRBJ1-4, is as follows: SQTIHQWPATLVQPVGSPLSLECTVEGTSNPNLYWYRQAAGRGLQLLFYSVGIGQISSEVPQNLSASRPQDRQFILSSKKLLLSDSGFYLCAWSVQGRIDEKLFFGSGTQLSVL.

This clone has only one observation. The chain recombines TRBV10-3 with TRBJ1-2; 7 nucleotides align to TRBD1. CDR1 and CDR2 from the germline V gene are ENHRY and SYGVKD. CDR3 length equals 11 residues. The V gene end was trimmed by 8 bases and the J gene end by 8 bases; junction bases not matched to a gene: 5. In DNA, the CDR3 is TGTGCCATCGCCCAGGGGGGCGGCTACACCTTC. Translated, it gives CAIAQGGGYTF.